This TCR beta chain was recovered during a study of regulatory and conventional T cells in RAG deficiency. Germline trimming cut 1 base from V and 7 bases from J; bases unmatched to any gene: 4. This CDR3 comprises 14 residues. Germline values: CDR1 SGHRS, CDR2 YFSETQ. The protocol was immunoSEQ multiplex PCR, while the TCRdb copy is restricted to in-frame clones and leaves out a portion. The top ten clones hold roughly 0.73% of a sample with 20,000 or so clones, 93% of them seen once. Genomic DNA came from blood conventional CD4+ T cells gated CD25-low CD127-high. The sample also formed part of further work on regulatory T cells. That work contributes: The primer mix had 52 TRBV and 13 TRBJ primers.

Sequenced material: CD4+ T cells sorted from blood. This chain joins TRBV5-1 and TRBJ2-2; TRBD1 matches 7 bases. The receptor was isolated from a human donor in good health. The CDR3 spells CASSLTGVVGELFF. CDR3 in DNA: TGCGCCAGCAGCTTGACAGGGGTTGTCGGGGAGCTGTTTTTT.